The next 17 T cell receptor beta chains were all read from a single sample in a study of T-cell reconstitution after alpha-beta-depleted transplantation in children. Preparation of the TCRbeta library involved a method that used unique molecular identifiers. TCRdb processed the PCR reads anew with MiXCR; each CDR3 protein has one entry. The sample holds some 440,000 distinct CDR3 sequences, 15% to 20% seen once. The source material was PBMCs, mostly from graft donor cells, sampled 360 days after TCRalphabeta/CD19-depleted stem cell transplant. These receptors all come from a boy younger than two who had a stem cell transplant for Wiskott-Aldrich syndrome, so the T cells may come from the graft donor.

The chain uses TRBV4-1 and TRBJ2-1, with D tentatively TRBD2 (5 bases). The CDR3 is 19 residues long. CDR1 is MGHRA and CDR2 is YSYEKL in the germline V gene. The V and J ends lost 4 bases and 6 bases respectively, with 28 bases between them. The CDR3: CASSPAKKSLDSGGNEQFF. CDR3 coding DNA: TGCGCCAGCAGCCCAGCCAAGAAATCCCTCGACTCCGGAGGCAATGAGCAGTTCTTC.

This clonotype was observed a few times. The CDR3 loop reads CSALTRPRYYNEQFF. CDR3 nucleotide sequence: TGCAGTGCTCTCACTAGACCACGTTACTACAATGAGCAGTTCTTC. V and J are TRBV20-1 and TRBJ2-1, with D perhaps matching TRBD2 (5 bases). Trimming left V 5 bases short and J 3 bases short, with 17 bases between. The CDR3 runs 15 residues. Looked up from germline, CDR1 is DFQATT and CDR2 is SNEGSKA (reference sequence).

This clonotype came up a few times. V and J are TRBV5-1 and TRBJ2-5, with a tentative D call TRBD1 (8 bases). Trimming stripped 2 bases from V and 3 bases from J, with 26 bases between. This CDR3 contains 19 residues. Germline loops: CDR1 SGHRS, CDR2 YFSETQ. CDR3 in amino acids: CASSFGPRPDRGGEETQYF. Here the CDR3 DNA reads TGCGCCAGCAGCTTCGGTCCTCGCCCTGACAGGGGAGGGGAAGAGACCCAGTACTTC.

This rearrangement joins TRBV12-3 or TRBV12-4 to TRBJ2-7, with TRBD1 as a possible D gene (5 bases). This CDR3 has 15 amino acids. The V and J ends lost 3 bases and 6 bases respectively, with 18 bases between them. The chain's CDR3 is CASSLGRYGSTEQYF. The CDR3 nucleotides read TGTGCCAGCAGTTTGGGGCGCTATGGGTCTACCGAGCAGTACTTC.

This clonotype was observed a few times. The chain couples TRBV12-3 or TRBV12-4 to TRBJ2-1; 7 positions agree with TRBD2. Losses at the gene ends were 3 bases for V and 2 bases for J; bases not matched to a gene: 4. The CDR3 has 15 residues. CDR3 in amino acids: CASSFLAATYNEQFF. CDR3 bases: TGTGCCAGCAGTTTCCTAGCGGCAACCTACAATGAGCAGTTCTTC.

In this sample, this clonotype turned up a few times. The chain employs TRBV12-3 or TRBV12-4 and TRBJ1-5, with 7 bases that match TRBD1. V trimming: 5 bases; J trimming: 6 bases; junction bases outside the gene matches: 10. The CDR3 is 15 amino acids. CDR3 amino acids: CASSPDRWGVQPQHF. CDR3 DNA sequence: TGTGCCAGCAGTCCGGACAGGTGGGGGGTTCAGCCCCAGCATTTT.

This clonotype has just a few counts. The chain links TRBV12-3 or TRBV12-4 to TRBJ2-3; 7 nucleotides agree with TRBD1. The CDR3 is made up of 15 amino acids. V was clipped by 2 bases and J by 0 bases; unmatched bases: 2. CDR3 DNA: TGTGCCAGCAGTTTAAGGGGGCCGAGCACAGATACGCAGTATTTT. Translation: CASSLRGPSTDTQYF.

This clonotype has only a few counts. The J gene is TRBJ2-3, the V gene TRBV7-2; no clear D. The CDR3 length is 15 residues. Between the trimmed V and J ends, which lost 0 bases and 0 bases, there was a span of 7 bases. The germline V gene has CDR1 SGHTA and CDR2 FQGNSA. CDR3 bases: TGTGCCAGCAGCTTAGCCTTTTTTAGCACAGATACGCAGTATTTT. Amino acids: CASSLAFFSTDTQYF.

The chain uses TRBV30 and TRBJ2-7; a weak D match, TRBD1 (5 bases). This CDR3 comprises 16 residues. V dropped 0 bases and J dropped 0 bases, with 15 bases sitting between them. CDR1 is GTSNPN and CDR2 is SVGIG in the germline V gene (reference sequence). CDR3 sequence reads: CAWSVFPTVVSYEQYF. The CDR3 region has the DNA TGTGCCTGGAGTGTATTTCCGACAGTCGTCTCCTACGAGCAGTACTTC.

For this clonotype: A read error may account for a junction end that differs from germline. The chain combines TRBV12-3 or TRBV12-4 with TRBJ2-3; D possibly corresponds to TRBD1 (6 bases). The CDR3 runs to 17 residues. CDR3 amino acids: CASSLLPGAPHTYTQYF. CDR3 nucleotides: TGTGCCAGCAGTTTACTCCCAGGGGCCCCCCACACATATACGCAGTATTTT.

V and J are TRBV10-3 and TRBJ2-1; D remains unclear. Germline V gene sequence: CDR1 ENHRY, CDR2 SYGVKD. Between the trimmed V and J ends, which lost 3 bases and 5 bases, there was a span of 11 bases. The CDR3 spans 14 residues. The CDR3 sequence: CAISDQPLNNEQFF. In DNA form, the CDR3 reads TGTGCCATCAGTGACCAGCCCCTTAACAATGAGCAGTTCTTC.

In this sample, this clonotype turned up many times. This chain links TRBV7-9 with TRBJ1-2; tentatively, D is TRBD1 (6 bases). The CDR3 sequence is 13 residues long. Per the germline V gene, CDR1 is SEHNR and CDR2 is FQNEAQ (reference sequence). Trimming took off 5 bases at V and 2 bases at J, with 9 bases between the two ends. CDR3 region: CASSEGGNYGYTF. CDR3 sequence (DNA): TGTGCCAGCAGCGAGGGGGGCAACTATGGCTACACCTTC.

This rearrangement joins TRBV12-5 to TRBJ2-2; 8 bases line up with TRBD2. This CDR3 has 15 amino acids. The V segment lost 2 bases and the J segment 4 bases; nucleotides outside the gene matches: 3. Germline loops: CDR1 LGHNT, CDR2 FRNRAP. CDR3 sequence: CASGLSGGSTGELFF. For the CDR3, the DNA is TGTGCTAGTGGTTTGAGCGGGGGATCCACCGGGGAGCTGTTTTTT.

This clonotype was detected a few times. The V and J genes are TRBV2 and TRBJ2-7, with TRBD1 identical over 9 bases. Looked up from germline, CDR1 is SNHLY and CDR2 is FYNNEI. After removal of 10 bases from V and 5 bases from J, the junction contained 9 bases not matched to a gene. The CDR3 sequence is 13 residues long. The CDR3 is CATKGQGDDEQYF. CDR3 nucleotide sequence: TGTGCCACCAAGGGACAGGGCGACGACGAGCAGTACTTC.

This clonotype was picked up a small number of times. The chain carries TRBV25-1 and TRBJ2-5; unclear D gene. The V and J ends lost 4 bases and 5 bases respectively, with 14 bases between them. The CDR3 covers 14 residues. Germline CDR1 MGHDK, CDR2 SYGVNS. The CDR3 loop reads CASSVGSLGETQYF. The DNA for the CDR3 is TGTGCCAGCAGTGTGGGCAGCTTGGGGGAGACCCAGTACTTC.

The sample holds a few counts of this clonotype. The V gene is TRBV4-3, the J gene TRBJ2-7; D is perhaps TRBD2 (5 bases). V lost 2 bases, J lost 2 bases, and 13 bases lay in between. Germline assignment: CDR1 LGHNA and CDR2 YSLEER. The CDR3 spans 15 residues. The CDR3 bases are TGCGCCAGCAGCCAATCATCGGGGTTTCCCTACGAGCAGTACTTC. This gives the protein CASSQSSGFPYEQYF.

The chain links TRBV7-2 to TRBJ2-3; D tentatively reads TRBD1 or TRBD2 (5 bases each). The CDR3 contains 14 residues. The germline CDR1 and CDR2 sequences are SGHTA and FQGNSA. V dropped 1 base and J dropped 2 bases, with 7 bases sitting between them. The chain's CDR3 is CASSLGDPTDTQYF. In DNA, the CDR3 is TGTGCCAGCAGCTTAGGGGACCCCACAGATACGCAGTATTTT.